Sequencing of this T cell receptor (beta chain) was carried out in a study of T cell responses to AZD1222 COVID-19 vaccine. Notes on the study in general: Spike was spanned by vaccine-associated CD4 TCRs, which were dominant at 160-218 and 743-854.

About this clone: Its specificity is not known.

The CDR3 sequence is 15 residues long. The germline CDR1 and CDR2 sequences are LGHNA and YSLEER. The ends were cut back, 3 bases at V and 8 bases at J, with 14 bases in the middle. The data were produced by immunoSEQ multiplex PCR, yet TCRdb's version contains in-frame clones alone and is incomplete. Of about 120,000 clones in the sample, approximately 94% were seen once. The clonotype was recovered from an adult who received the AZD1222 COVID-19 vaccine. The sequences come from peripheral blood, collected 28 days after the second AZD1222 dose. The chain couples TRBV4-3 to TRBJ1-6, with a weak D call TRBD1 (5 bases). CDR3 loop: CASSQAGIRDSPLHF. The DNA of the CDR3 is TGCGCCAGCAGCCAGGCAGGGATCCGGGATTCACCCCTCCACTTT.